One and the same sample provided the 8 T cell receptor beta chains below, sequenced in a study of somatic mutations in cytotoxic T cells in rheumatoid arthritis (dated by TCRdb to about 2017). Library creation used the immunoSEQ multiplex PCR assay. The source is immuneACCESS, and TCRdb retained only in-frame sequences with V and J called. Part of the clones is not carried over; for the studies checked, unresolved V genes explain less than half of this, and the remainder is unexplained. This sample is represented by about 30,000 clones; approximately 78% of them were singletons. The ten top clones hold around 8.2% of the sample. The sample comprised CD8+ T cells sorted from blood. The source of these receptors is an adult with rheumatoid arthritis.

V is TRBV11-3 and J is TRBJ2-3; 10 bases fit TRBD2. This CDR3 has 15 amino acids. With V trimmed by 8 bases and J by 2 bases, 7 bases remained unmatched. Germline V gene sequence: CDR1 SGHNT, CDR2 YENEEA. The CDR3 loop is CASAGTSEFTDTQYF. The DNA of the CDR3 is TGTGCCAGCGCCGGGACTAGCGAATTCACAGATACGCAGTATTTT.

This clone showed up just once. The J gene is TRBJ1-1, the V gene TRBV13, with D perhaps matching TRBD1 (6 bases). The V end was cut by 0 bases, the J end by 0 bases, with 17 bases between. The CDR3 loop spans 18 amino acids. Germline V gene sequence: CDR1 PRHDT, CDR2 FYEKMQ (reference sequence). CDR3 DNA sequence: TGTGCCAGCAGCTTAGGGAGATGGGGGGCGTTCATGAACACTGAAGCTTTCTTT. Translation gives CASSLGRWGAFMNTEAFF.

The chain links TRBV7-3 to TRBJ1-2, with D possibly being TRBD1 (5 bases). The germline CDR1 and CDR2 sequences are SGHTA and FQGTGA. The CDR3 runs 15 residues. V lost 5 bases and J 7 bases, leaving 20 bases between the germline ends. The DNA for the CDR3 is TGTGCCAGCAGCCCGACGTCTGGGGGAGTGACTGGCTACACCTTC. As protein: CASSPTSGGVTGYTF. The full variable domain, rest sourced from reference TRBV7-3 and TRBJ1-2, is GAGVSQTPSNKVTEKGKYVELRCDPISGHTALYWYRQSLGQGPEFLIYFQGTGAADDSGLPNDRFFAVRPEGSVSTLKIQRTERGDSAVYLCASSPTSGGVTGYTFGSGTRLTVV.

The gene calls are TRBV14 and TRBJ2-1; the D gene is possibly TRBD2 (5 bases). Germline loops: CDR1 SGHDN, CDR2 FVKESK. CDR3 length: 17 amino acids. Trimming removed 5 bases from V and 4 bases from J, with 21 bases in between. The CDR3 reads CASSAGTRRTQYNEQFF. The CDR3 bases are TGTGCCAGCAGCGCCGGCACGAGGAGGACCCAATACAATGAGCAGTTCTTC.

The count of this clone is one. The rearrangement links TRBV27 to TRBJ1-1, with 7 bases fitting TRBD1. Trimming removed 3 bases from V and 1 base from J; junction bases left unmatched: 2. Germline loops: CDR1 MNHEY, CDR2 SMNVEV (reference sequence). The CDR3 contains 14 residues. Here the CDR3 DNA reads TGTGCCAGCAGTTTGACAGGGCGGAACACTGAAGCTTTCTTT. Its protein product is CASSLTGRNTEAFF.

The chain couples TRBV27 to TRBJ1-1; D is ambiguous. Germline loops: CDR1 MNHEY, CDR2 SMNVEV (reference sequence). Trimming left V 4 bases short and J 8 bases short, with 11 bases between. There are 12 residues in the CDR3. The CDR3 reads CASSSGFQEAFF. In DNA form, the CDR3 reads TGTGCCAGCAGTTCGGGGTTCCAAGAAGCTTTCTTT.

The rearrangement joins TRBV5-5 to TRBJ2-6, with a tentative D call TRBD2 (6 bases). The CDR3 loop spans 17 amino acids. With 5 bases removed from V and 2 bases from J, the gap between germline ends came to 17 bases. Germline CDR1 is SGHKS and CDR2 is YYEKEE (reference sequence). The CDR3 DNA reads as TGTGCCAGCAGAAACCGGGACTCCATCCCTGGGGCCAACGTCCTGACTTTC. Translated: CASRNRDSIPGANVLTF.

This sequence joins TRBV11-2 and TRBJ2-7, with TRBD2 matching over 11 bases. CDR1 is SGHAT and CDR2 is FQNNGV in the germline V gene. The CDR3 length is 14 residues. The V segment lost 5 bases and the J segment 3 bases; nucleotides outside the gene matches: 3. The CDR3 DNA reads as TGTGCCAGCAGCCAAACTAGCGGGGGCTACGAGCAGTACTTC. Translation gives CASSQTSGGYEQYF.